This entry lists 10 T cell receptor beta chains sequenced from one sample in a study of blood T cell repertoires in COVID-19. Method: immunoSEQ multiplex PCR; TCRdb's copy keeps in-frame clones and lacks some. The sample carries 50,000 to 65,000 clones, 88% recorded once. Material for sequencing was peripheral blood. These receptors came from a human donor in a cohort sampled during active COVID-19.

The chain employs TRBV4-3 and TRBJ2-6; TRBD1 aligns across 8 bases. Losses at the gene ends were 4 bases for V and 0 bases for J; bases not matched to a gene: 2. CDR1 and CDR2 from the germline V gene are LGHNA and YSLEER. The CDR3 has 16 residues. The CDR3 region is CASSRQGSSGANVLTF. As DNA, the CDR3 is TGCGCCAGCAGCCGACAGGGGAGCTCTGGGGCCAACGTCCTGACTTTC.

The rearrangement joins TRBV7-9 to TRBJ2-7; 13 nucleotides line up with TRBD2. The CDR3 loop spans 16 amino acids. The V segment lost 2 bases and the J segment 5 bases; nucleotides outside the gene matches: 6. Per germline, CDR1 SEHNR and CDR2 FQNEAQ (reference sequence). The CDR3 spells CASSLTSGGAVNEQYF. The CDR3 DNA sequence: TGTGCCAGCAGCTTAACTAGCGGGGGGGCCGTAAACGAGCAGTACTTC.

There are a few counts of this clone. The chain links TRBV6-2 or TRBV6-3 to TRBJ2-4; D perhaps matches TRBD2 (7 bases). The germline CDR1 and CDR2 sequences are MNHEY and SVGEGT. V was pared by 6 bases and J by 3 bases, with 27 bases between. The CDR3 extends over 19 amino acids. The CDR3 DNA follows: TGTGCCAGCAGCCCAAACGAGGGGTCTTGGGAGGGGGGCAAAAACATTCAGTACTTC. Its translation is CASSPNEGSWEGGKNIQYF.

This clone has only a few counts. CDR3 residues: CASSPGDVTYEQYF. DNA for the CDR3: TGTGCCAGCAGCCCAGGGGACGTCACCTACGAGCAGTACTTC. V gene TRBV7-9 combines with J gene TRBJ2-7, with D perhaps matching TRBD1 (6 bases). Germline CDR1 SEHNR, CDR2 FQNEAQ (reference sequence). The length of the CDR3 is 14 residues. V lost 5 bases to trimming and J lost 2 bases, with 13 bases between them.

The chain employs TRBV30 and TRBJ1-5; 8 positions match TRBD1. The trim removed 2 bases at V and 0 bases at J, leaving 6 bases unmatched. The CDR3 runs 16 residues. Germline lookup yields CDR1 GTSNPN and CDR2 SVGIG (reference sequence). Written as DNA, the CDR3 is TGTGCCTGGAGTTACGGGACAGGATATAGCAATCAGCCCCAGCATTTT. As protein: CAWSYGTGYSNQPQHF.

The chain links TRBV19 to TRBJ2-7, with 9 positions matching TRBD2. The J segment lost 4 bases and the V segment lost 3 bases, leaving 10 bases of the junction unmatched. Germline CDR1 is LNHDA and CDR2 is SQIVND (reference sequence). CDR3 length: 16 residues. The CDR3 protein is CASSILGPSGIYEQYF. The CDR3 DNA reads TGTGCCAGTAGTATCTTAGGTCCTAGCGGGATATACGAGCAGTACTTC.

This chain links TRBV3-1 (or the pseudogene TRBV3-2) with TRBJ2-5; no firm D call. This CDR3 is built from 14 residues. Germline lookup yields CDR1 LGHDT and CDR2 YNNKEL (reference sequence). Trimming stripped 1 base from V and 1 base from J, with 7 bases between. Here the CDR3 DNA reads TGTGCCAGCAGCCAAGTTACTGGCCAAGAGACCCAGTACTTC. Protein: CASSQVTGQETQYF.

The V call is TRBV7-9, the J call TRBJ2-3; D is perhaps TRBD1 (6 bases). V was shortened by 4 bases and J by 0 bases, with 11 bases between the two germline ends. Per germline, CDR1 SEHNR and CDR2 FQNEAQ (reference sequence). This CDR3 contains 15 residues. The CDR3 nucleotides are TGTGCCAGCAGCTACCGGGACACCAGCACAGATACGCAGTATTTT. The encoded protein is CASSYRDTSTDTQYF.

This clone was counted once. This chain joins TRBV19 and TRBJ1-1; D perhaps matches TRBD1 (5 bases). V lost 3 bases and J lost 1, with 9 bases in between. CDR1 is LNHDA and CDR2 is SQIVND in the germline V gene (reference sequence). This CDR3 spans 14 amino acids. CDR3 sequence (DNA): TGTGCCAGTAGTATTTGGGGGGGGAACACTGAAGCTTTCTTT. Amino acid sequence: CASSIWGGNTEAFF.

The chain recombines TRBV19 with TRBJ1-1; D is unclear. V lost 4 bases and J 4 bases, leaving 13 bases between the germline ends. The V gene's germline CDR1 is LNHDA and CDR2 SQIVND (reference sequence). The length of the CDR3 is 14 residues. The CDR3 nucleotides read TGTGCCAGTAGTACCCTGGGCCTTTCCACTGAAGCTTTCTTT. As protein: CASSTLGLSTEAFF.